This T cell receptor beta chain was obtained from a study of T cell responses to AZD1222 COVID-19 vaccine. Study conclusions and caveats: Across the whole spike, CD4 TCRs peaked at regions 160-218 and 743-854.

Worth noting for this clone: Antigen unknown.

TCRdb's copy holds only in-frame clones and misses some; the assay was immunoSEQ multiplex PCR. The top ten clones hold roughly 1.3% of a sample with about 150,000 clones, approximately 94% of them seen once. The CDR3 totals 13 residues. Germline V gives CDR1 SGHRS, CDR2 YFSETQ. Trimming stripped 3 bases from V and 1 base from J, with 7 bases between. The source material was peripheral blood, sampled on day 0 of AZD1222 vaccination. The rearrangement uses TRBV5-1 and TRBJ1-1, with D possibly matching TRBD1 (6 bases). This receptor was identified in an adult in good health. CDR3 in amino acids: CASSWGQNTEAFF. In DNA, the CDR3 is TGCGCCAGCAGCTGGGGACAGAACACTGAAGCTTTCTTT.